This paragraph reports one T cell receptor beta chain. Its target is not known. The sample comes from a study of identifying expanded T cells in peripheral blood. Study observations and caveats: Differentially abundant clones: around 1.2 between replicates, just under 17 at roughly 15 days, less than 25 at four. Variance in clone template counts between roughly two-week samples significantly increased with total template count across all healthy donors.

The V end lost 2 bases, the J end lost 2 bases, and 11 bases lay between the germline ends. CDR1 is KGHSH, CDR2 LQKENI, per germline. The CDR3 spans 15 residues. TCRdb's table, derived via immunoSEQ multiplex PCR, lists solely in-frame clones and lacks some. The sample contains tens of thousands of clones, 88% of which appear only once. Collection occurred without any documented infections or immune events in donors. The chain links TRBV18 to TRBJ2-3; D not certain. The source of this sequence is a person aged 18 to 75 in good health. What was sequenced was blood. CDR3 loop: CASSPSPGATDTQYF. The CDR3 DNA reads as TGTGCCAGCTCACCATCTCCAGGAGCCACAGATACGCAGTATTTT.